What follows describes a single TCR beta chain. Its antigen is unknown. No much larger clone is present one base from it, and per-base qualities are unavailable. The data stem from a study of blood T cell repertoires in COVID-19 (dated by TCRdb to 2019 to 2021). A note on the overall study: The collaborator samples originated in the United States, Italy and Spain and spanned the acute and convalescent phases of COVID-19. The repertoires were released in a freely available public database meant as a resource for research on the immune response to SARS-CoV-2. Where available, HLA class I and class II types were taken from metadata supplied by the sample provider and were not determined by assay-based typing. Sample metadata almost always included a de-identified subject ID, COVID-19 status, age in years and sex. Samples came from the ongoing ImmuneRACE study (first 160 participants) plus 1,254 subjects from 6 global collaborators. The material from the prospective study consisted of cDNA or gDNA derived from T cells, B-cell-depleted T cells, or PBMCs. Deeply sampled blood TCRbeta repertoires from subjects exposed to, actively infected with, or recovered from COVID-19 were included in the dataset. Overall results and qualifications from the work: Clinical and demographic metadata were provided uncurated, with the amount varying by source and participant.

Another Seattle source contributed samples from volunteer blood donors who had recovered from COVID-19. The collaborating institutions used their own protocols to collect whole blood in K2EDTA tubes. Collaborator samples were shipped for TCRbeta analysis as frozen whole blood, isolated PBMCs, or DNA extracted from either sample type. TCRbeta CDR3 regions were amplified from genomic DNA by means of the immunoSEQ Assay, a bias-controlled multiplex PCR. From the authors' description of their analysis: The number of nucleated cells in each sample was estimated by amplification of reference gene primers within the assay. To quantify the absolute abundance of each unique TCRbeta CDR3 rearrangement, sequence reads were collapsed and filtered. Productive Simpson clonality was computed per sample as the square root of Simpson's diversity index over productive rearrangements. TCRdb mirrors the immuneACCESS table, restricted to in-frame sequences. Some clones are absent from its copies; in checked studies, under half trace to an unresolved V gene, and the reason for the others is unknown. V, J and clone size are those of that table, while D and trimming were read from the DNA. The sample has around 270,000 clones on record, roughly 89% of them singletons. The ten biggest clones cover approximately 1.5% of the sample.

Sequenced input: peripheral blood. The clonotype comes from a woman aged 40 to 55 who had recovered from COVID-19.

The nucleotide sequence reads TGTGCCAGCAGCCAACAGGGCGAGCAGTACTTC. Its coded protein is CASSQQGEQYF. The V and J genes are TRBV14 and TRBJ2-7; perhaps TRBD1 is the D gene, with 5 bases matching. CDR1 and CDR2 are read off the germline V gene as SGHDN and FVKESK. From the cysteine through the phenylalanine, the CDR3 covers 11 amino acids. Only CDR3 DNA remains: 33 bases, in frame from the first base. Trimming removed 2 bases from V and 6 bases from J, leaving 5 bases between the germline ends.